These T cell receptor beta chains were read from a single sample in a study of CD8 T cells in ankylosing spondylitis. TCRdb re-called the 5' RACE reads through MiXCR, storing one row per CDR3 protein. The sample includes approximately 220,000 distinct CDR3 sequences, approximately 16% of them seen just once. Specimen: blood, either unsorted or a sorted T cell fraction (not recorded which). The receptors here all came from a male donor with ankylosing spondylitis. The CDR3 runs from the conserved cysteine through the conserved F or W. A D gene is named only where the DNA matches it firmly. For some rows the clone size is stated as once, few or many, or as a class when expanded; others skip it.

V gene,D gene,J gene,clone size,CDR3 DNA,CDR3 protein
TRBV3-1,NA,TRBJ1-1,once,TGTGCCAGCAGCCAGGGGGGTAAAAAAACTTTCTTT,CASSQGGKKTFF
TRBV3-1,NA,TRBJ2-1,NA,TGTGCCAGCAGCCAAGGATCGTTGGATGAGCAGTTCTTC,CASSQGSLDEQFF
TRBV28,NA,TRBJ1-4,NA,TGTGCCAGCAGCCCGTTTTACGAAAAACTGTTTTTT,CASSPFYEKLFF
TRBV9,NA,TRBJ2-7,NA,TGTGCCAGCAGCGTGGGCGTGGGGTTAGCCTACGAGCAGTACTTC,CASSVGVGLAYEQYF
TRBV4-3,TRBD1,TRBJ2-1,many,TGCGCCAGCAGCCAAGCTGGACAGGGGGCCGTCAATGAGCAGTTCTTC,CASSQAGQGAVNEQFF
TRBV7-9,NA,TRBJ2-7,NA,TGTGCCAGCAGCCCACCTAACGGACGGCTCTACGAGCAGTACTTC,CASSPPNGRLYEQYF
TRBV27,TRBD2,TRBJ2-2,NA,TGTGCCAGCAGTTTATTGGGGACTAGCGTTAACACCGGGGAGCTGTTTTTT,CASSLLGTSVNTGELFF
TRBV29-1,NA,TRBJ1-2,NA,TGCAGCGTTGTGTCGGGTCCTGGCTACACCTTC,CSVVSGPGYTF
TRBV4-2,TRBD2,TRBJ2-1,few,TGTGCCAGCAGCCTACGCCCCGCCTATTCCCTAGCGGGGGGGCTTGAGCAGTTCTTC,CASSLRPAYSLAGGLEQFF
TRBV10-2,TRBD1,TRBJ2-2,NA,TGCGCCATTAACAGGGGGAACACCGGGGAGCTGTTTTTT,CAINRGNTGELFF
TRBV5-6,NA,TRBJ2-7,many,TGTGCCAGCAGCTTCGGATCTGGGACCTACGAGCAGTACTTC,CASSFGSGTYEQYF
TRBV20-1,NA,TRBJ1-5,NA,TGCAGTGCCCATGGACTACCCAATCAGCCCCAGCATTTT,CSAHGLPNQPQHF
TRBV6-1,NA,TRBJ2-3,few,TGTGCCAGCAGTGAATTCCTAGACAGCACAGATACGCAGTATTTT,CASSEFLDSTDTQYF
TRBV12-3/TRBV12-4,NA,TRBJ2-1,NA,TGTGCCAGCAGGTCCCTGCCCTCAAGGGAACTTGGTGGCGATGAGCAGTTCTTC,CASRSLPSRELGGDEQFF
TRBV24-1,TRBD1,TRBJ2-1,NA,TGTGCCACCAGTGATTTGCCAGGGGGAGAGCAGTTCTTC,CATSDLPGGEQFF
TRBV4-1,NA,TRBJ1-1,many,TGCGCCAGCAGCCAAGAGACAGGCTCGACGGCCATGAACACTGAAGCTTTCTTT,CASSQETGSTAMNTEAFF
TRBV5-8,TRBD1,TRBJ2-5,NA,TGTGCCAGCAGACGGAACAGGGGACGAGAGACCCAGTACTTC,CASRRNRGRETQYF
TRBV5-5,TRBD1,TRBJ1-6,few,TGTGCCAGCAGCTTGACCACCTATGACAGGGTATATGTACCCCTCCACTTT,CASSLTTYDRVYVPLHF
TRBV19,TRBD1,TRBJ1-1,NA,TGTGCCAGTAGTATAGGGGGGACAGGGAATCCTGAAGCTTTCTTT,CASSIGGTGNPEAFF
TRBV7-9,TRBD1,TRBJ2-1,NA,TGTGCCAGCAGCTTAGTGGGACAGGGGGCGATTGAGCAGTTCTTC,CASSLVGQGAIEQFF
TRBV4-1,TRBD1,TRBJ1-1,NA,TGCGCCAGCAGCACCCGACAGGGAACCACTGAAGCTTTCTTT,CASSTRQGTTEAFF
TRBV20-1,TRBD2,TRBJ2-1,few,TGCTGCGCTGGGGGGGCGGGGCTAGCGGGGGTCTACTCCTACAATGAGCAGTTCTTC,CCAGGAGLAGVYSYNEQFF
TRBV9,NA,TRBJ2-4,NA,TGTGCCAGCAGCGCGGCATTAGGGGGAAACATTCAGTACTTC,CASSAALGGNIQYF
TRBV5-1,TRBD1,TRBJ1-1,few,TGCGCCAGCAGCTTGAATTGGGACAGCTACACTGAAGCTTTCTTT,CASSLNWDSYTEAFF
TRBV28,NA,TRBJ1-2,NA,TGTGCCAGCAAGCAGGGACCCAACTATGGCTACACCTTC,CASKQGPNYGYTF
TRBV7-6,TRBD1,TRBJ2-7,few,TGTGCCAGCAGAGCCTTGACAGGGATGGGCGAGCAGTACTTC,CASRALTGMGEQYF